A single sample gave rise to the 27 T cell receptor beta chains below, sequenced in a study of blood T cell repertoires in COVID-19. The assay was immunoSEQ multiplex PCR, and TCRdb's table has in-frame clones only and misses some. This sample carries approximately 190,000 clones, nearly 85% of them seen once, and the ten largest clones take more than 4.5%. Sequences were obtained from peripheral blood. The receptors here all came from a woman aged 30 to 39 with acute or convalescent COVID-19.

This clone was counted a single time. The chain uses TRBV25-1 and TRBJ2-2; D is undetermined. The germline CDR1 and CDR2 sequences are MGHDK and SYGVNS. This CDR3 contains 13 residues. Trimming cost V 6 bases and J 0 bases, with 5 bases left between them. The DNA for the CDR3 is TGTGCCAGCAGAGAGACGAACACCGGGGAGCTGTTTTTT. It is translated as CASRETNTGELFF.

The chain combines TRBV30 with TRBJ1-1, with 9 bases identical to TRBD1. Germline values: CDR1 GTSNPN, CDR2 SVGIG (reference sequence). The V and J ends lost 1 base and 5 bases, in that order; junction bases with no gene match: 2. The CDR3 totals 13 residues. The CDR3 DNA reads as TGTGCCTGGAGTGAGACAGGGGGAACTGAAGCTTTCTTT. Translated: CAWSETGGTEAFF.

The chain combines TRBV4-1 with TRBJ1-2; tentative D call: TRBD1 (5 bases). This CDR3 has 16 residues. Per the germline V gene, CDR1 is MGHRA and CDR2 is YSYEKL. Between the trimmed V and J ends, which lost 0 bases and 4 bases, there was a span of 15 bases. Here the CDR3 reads CASSQDNIGGFYGYTF. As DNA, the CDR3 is TGCGCCAGCAGCCAAGATAATATCGGGGGGTTCTATGGCTACACCTTC.

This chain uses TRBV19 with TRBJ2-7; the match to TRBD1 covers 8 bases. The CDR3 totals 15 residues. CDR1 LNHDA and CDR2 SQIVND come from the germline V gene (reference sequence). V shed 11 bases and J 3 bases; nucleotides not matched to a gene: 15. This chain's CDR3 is CASAQPGTGFYEQYF. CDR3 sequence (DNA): TGTGCCTCCGCGCAGCCAGGGACAGGTTTCTACGAGCAGTACTTC.

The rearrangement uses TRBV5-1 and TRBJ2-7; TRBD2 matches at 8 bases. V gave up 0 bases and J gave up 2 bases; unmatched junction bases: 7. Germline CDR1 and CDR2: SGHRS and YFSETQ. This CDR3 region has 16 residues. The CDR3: CASSLAGGGTTYEQYF. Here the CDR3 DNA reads TGCGCCAGCAGCTTGGCCGGCGGGGGGACCACCTACGAGCAGTACTTC.

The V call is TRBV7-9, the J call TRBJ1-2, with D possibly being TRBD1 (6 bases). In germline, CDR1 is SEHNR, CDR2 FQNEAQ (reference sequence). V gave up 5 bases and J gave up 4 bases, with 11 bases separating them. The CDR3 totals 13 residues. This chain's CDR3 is CASSPTGIYGYTF. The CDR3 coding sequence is TGTGCCAGCAGCCCCACAGGGATCTATGGCTACACCTTC.

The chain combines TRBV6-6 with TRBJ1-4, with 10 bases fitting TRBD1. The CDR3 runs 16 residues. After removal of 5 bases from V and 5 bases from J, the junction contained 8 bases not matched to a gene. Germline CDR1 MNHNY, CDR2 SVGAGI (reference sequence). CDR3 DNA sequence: TGTGCCAGCAGTCGACAGGCGGGACAGGGGAATGAAAAACTGTTTTTT. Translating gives CASSRQAGQGNEKLFF.

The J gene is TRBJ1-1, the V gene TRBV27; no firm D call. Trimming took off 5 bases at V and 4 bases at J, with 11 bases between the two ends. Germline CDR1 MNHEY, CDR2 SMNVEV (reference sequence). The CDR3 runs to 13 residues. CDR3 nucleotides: TGTGCCAGCAGTATAGGGAGGTTCACTGAAGCTTTCTTT. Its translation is CASSIGRFTEAFF.

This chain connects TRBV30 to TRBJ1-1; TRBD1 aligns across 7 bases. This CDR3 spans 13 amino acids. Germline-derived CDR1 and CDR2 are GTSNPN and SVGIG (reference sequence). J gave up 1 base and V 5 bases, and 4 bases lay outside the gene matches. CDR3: CAWGRGQNTEAFF. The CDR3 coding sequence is TGTGCCTGGGGGAGGGGGCAGAACACTGAAGCTTTCTTT.

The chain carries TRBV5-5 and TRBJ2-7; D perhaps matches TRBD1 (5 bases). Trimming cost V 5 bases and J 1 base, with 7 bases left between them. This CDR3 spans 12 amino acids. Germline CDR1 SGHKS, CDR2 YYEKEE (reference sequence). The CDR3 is CASRDRSYEQYF. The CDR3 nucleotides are TGTGCCAGCAGAGACAGATCCTACGAGCAGTACTTC.

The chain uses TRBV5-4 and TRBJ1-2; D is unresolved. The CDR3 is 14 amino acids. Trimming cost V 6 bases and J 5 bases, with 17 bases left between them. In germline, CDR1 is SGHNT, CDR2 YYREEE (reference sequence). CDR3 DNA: TGTGCCAGCACCATTGGCTCCGCCCAATATGGCTACACCTTC. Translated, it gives CASTIGSAQYGYTF. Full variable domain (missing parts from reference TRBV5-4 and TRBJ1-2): ETGVTQSPTHLIKTRGQQVTLRCSSQSGHNTVSWYQQALGQGPQFIFQYYREEENGRGNFPPRFSGLQFPNYSSELNVNALELDDSALYLCASTIGSAQYGYTFGSGTRLTVV.

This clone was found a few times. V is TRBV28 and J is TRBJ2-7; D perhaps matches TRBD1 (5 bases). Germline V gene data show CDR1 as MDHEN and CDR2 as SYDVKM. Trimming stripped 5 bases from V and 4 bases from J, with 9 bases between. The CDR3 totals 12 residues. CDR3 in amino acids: CASSRAGYEQYF. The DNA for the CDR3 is TGTGCCAGCAGTCGGGCAGGGTACGAGCAGTACTTC.

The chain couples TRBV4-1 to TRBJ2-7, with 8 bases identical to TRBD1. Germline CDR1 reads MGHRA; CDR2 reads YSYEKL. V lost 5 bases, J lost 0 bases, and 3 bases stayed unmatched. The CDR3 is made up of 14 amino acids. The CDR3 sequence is CASSRQGSSYEQYF. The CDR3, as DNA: TGCGCCAGCAGCAGACAGGGGAGCTCCTACGAGCAGTACTTC.

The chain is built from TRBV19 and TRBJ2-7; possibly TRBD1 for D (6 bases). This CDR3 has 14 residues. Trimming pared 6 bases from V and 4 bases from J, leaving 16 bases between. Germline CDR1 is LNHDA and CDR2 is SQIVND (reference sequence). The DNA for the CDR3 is TGTGCCAGTAGCCAGTGGGGGCAGTCGTACGAGCAGTACTTC. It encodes CASSQWGQSYEQYF.

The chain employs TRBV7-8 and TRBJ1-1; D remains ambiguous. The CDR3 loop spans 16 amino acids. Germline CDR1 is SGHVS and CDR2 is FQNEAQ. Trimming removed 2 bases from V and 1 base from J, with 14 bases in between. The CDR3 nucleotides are TGTGCCAGCAGCTTAAATGGGAGATGGCAGAACACTGAAGCTTTCTTT. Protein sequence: CASSLNGRWQNTEAFF.

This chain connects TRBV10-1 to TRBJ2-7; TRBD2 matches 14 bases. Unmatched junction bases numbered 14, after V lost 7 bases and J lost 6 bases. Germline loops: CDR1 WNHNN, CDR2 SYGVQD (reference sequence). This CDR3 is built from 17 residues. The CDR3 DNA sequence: TGCGCCAGCAAACGGACTAGCGGGGGGCACTACCGACTCGAGCAGTACTTC. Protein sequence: CASKRTSGGHYRLEQYF.

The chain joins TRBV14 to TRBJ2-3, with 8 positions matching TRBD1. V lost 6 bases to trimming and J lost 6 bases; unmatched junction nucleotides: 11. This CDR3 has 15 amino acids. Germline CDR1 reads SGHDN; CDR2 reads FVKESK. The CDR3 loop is CASSNGQGWADTQYF. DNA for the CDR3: TGTGCCAGCAGTAATGGACAGGGTTGGGCCGATACGCAGTATTTT.

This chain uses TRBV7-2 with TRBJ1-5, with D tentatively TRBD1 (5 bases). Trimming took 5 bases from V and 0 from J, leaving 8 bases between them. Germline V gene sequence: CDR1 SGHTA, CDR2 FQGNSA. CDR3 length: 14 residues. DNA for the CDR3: TGTGCCAGCAGCCCCGGGGGTAGCAATCAGCCCCAGCATTTT. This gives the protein CASSPGGSNQPQHF.

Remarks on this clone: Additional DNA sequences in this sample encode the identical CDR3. The CDR3 is CASRGTGGDYGYTF. The CDR3 coding sequence is TGTGCCAGCAGGGGGACAGGGGGGGACTATGGCTACACCTTC. The V and J genes are TRBV6-5 and TRBJ1-2, with TRBD1 identical over 11 bases. Germline V gene lookup returns CDR1 MNHEY and CDR2 SVGAGI. Trimming took 6 bases from V and 3 from J; bases not matched to a gene: 3. There are 14 residues in the CDR3.

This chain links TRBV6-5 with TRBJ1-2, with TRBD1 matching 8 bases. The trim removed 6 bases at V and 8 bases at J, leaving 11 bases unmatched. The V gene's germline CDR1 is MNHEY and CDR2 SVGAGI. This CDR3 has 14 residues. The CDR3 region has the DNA TGTGCCAGCAGGCTGCTCCAGGGGGCGAGGGGCTACACCTTC. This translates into CASRLLQGARGYTF.

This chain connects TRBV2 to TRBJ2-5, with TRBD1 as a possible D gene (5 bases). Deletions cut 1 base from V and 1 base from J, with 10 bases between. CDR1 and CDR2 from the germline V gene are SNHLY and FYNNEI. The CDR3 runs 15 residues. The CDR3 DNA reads TGTGCCAGCAGTGAAGAAGGGGAACCCCAAGAGACCCAGTACTTC. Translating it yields CASSEEGEPQETQYF.

CDR3 bases: TGTGCCAGCAGCCCCCGGGACAGGGGAAGGGTACAGCCCCAGCATTTT. Its protein is CASSPRDRGRVQPQHF. The V and J genes are TRBV7-8 and TRBJ1-5; TRBD1 agrees at 10 bases. Germline loops: CDR1 SGHVS, CDR2 FQNEAQ. Trimming at V came to 5 bases and at J to 7 bases, leaving 11 bases not matched to a gene. There are 16 residues in the CDR3.

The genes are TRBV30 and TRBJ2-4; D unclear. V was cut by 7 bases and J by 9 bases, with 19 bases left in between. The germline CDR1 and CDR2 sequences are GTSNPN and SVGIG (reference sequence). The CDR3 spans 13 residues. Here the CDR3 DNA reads TGTGCCTCTGACATGATCCAAGGTTCCATTCAGTACTTC. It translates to CASDMIQGSIQYF.

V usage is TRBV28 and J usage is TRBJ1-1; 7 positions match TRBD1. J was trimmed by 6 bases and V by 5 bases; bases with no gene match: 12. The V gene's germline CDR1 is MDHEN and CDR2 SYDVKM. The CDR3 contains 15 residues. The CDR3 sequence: CASSLTGWVSSEAFF. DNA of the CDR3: TGTGCCAGCAGTCTGACAGGGTGGGTAAGCTCTGAAGCTTTCTTT.

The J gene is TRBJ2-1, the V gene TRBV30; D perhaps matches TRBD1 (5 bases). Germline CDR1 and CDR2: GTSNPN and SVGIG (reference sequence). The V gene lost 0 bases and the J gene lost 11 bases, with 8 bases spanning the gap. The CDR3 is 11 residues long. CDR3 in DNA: TGTGCCTGGAGTGTACAGGTCCAGCAGTTCTTC. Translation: CAWSVQVQQFF.

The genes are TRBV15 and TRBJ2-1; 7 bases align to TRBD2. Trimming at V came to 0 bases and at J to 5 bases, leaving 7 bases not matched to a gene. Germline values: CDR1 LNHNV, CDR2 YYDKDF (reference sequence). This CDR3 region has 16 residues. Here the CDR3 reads CATSRDYGGSHNEQFF. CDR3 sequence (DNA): TGTGCCACCAGCAGAGACTATGGCGGGAGCCACAATGAGCAGTTCTTC.

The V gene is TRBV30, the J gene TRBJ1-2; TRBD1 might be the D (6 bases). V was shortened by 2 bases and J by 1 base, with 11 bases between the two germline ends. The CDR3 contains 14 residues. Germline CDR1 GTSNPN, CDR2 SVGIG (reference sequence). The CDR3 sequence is CAWSHDRLNYGYTF. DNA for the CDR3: TGTGCCTGGAGTCACGACAGGCTTAACTATGGCTACACCTTC. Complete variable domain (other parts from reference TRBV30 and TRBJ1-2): SQTIHQWPATLVQPVGSPLSLECTVEGTSNPNLYWYRQAAGRGLQLLFYSVGIGQISSEVPQNLSASRPQDRQFILSSKKLLLSDSGFYLCAWSHDRLNYGYTFGSGTRLTVV.